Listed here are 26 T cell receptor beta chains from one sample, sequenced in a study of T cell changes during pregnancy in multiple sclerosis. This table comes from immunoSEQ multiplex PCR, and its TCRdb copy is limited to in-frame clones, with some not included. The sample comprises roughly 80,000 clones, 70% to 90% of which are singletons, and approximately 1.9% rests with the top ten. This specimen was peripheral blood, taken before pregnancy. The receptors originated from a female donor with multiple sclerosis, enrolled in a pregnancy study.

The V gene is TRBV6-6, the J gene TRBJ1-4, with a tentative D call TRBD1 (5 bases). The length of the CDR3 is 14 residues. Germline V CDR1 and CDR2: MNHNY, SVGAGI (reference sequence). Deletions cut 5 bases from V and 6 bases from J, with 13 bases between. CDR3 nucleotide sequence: TGTGCCAGCAGTGATACAGGAAGGGATGAAAAACTGTTTTTT. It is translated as CASSDTGRDEKLFF.

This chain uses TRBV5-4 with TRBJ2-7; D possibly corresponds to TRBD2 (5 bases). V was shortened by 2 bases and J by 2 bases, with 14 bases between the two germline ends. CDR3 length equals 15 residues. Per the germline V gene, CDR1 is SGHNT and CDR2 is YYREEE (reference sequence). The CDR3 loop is CASSFSGKVTYEQYF. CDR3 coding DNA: TGTGCCAGCAGCTTTTCCGGGAAAGTAACCTACGAGCAGTACTTC.

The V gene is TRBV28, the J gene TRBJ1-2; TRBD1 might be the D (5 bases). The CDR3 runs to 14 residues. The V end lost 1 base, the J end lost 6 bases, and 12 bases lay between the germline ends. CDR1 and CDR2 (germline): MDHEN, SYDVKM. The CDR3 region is CASSLYAGTHGYTF. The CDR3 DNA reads TGTGCCAGCAGTTTATACGCGGGGACCCATGGCTACACCTTC.

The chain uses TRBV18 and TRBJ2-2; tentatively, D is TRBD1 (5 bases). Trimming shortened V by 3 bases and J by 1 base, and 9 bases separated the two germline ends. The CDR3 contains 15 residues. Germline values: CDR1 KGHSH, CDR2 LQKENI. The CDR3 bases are TGTGCCAGCTCACCTCGACAGTTGAACACCGGGGAGCTGTTTTTT. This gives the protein CASSPRQLNTGELFF. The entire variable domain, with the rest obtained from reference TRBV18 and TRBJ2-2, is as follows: NAGVMQNPRHLVRRRGQEARLRCSPMKGHSHVYWYRQLPEEGLKFMVYLQKENIIDESGMPKERFSAEFPKEGPSILRIQQVVRGDSAAYFCASSPRQLNTGELFFGEGSRLTVL.

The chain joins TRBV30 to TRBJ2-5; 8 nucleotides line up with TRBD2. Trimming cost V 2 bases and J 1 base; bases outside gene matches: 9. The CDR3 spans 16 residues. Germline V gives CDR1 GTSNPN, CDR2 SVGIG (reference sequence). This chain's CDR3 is CAWSTAGGGFQETQYF. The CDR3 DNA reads TGTGCCTGGAGTACGGCGGGCGGGGGGTTCCAAGAGACCCAGTACTTC.

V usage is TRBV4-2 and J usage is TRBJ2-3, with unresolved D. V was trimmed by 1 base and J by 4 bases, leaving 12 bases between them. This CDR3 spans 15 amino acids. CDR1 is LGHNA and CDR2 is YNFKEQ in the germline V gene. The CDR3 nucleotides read TGTGCCAGCAGCCAAGTAGCCTTCGGGTCAGATACGCAGTATTTT. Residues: CASSQVAFGSDTQYF.

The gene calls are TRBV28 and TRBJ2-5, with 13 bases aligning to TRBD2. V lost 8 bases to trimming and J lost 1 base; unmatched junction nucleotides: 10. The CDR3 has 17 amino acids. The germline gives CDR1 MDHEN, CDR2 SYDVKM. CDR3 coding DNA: TGTGCCAGCTTGGAAGCTGGACTAGCGGGGGCCCAAGAGACCCAGTACTTC. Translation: CASLEAGLAGAQETQYF.

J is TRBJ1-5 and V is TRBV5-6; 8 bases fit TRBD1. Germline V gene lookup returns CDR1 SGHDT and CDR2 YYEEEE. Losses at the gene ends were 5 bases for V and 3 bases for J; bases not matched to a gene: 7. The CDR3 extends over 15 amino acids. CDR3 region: CASSHGQGHNQPQHF. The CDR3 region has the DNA TGTGCCAGCAGTCATGGACAGGGACACAATCAGCCCCAGCATTTT.

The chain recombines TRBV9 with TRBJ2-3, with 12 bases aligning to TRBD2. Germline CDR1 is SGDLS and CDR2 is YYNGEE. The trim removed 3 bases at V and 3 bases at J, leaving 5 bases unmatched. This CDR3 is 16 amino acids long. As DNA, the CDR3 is TGTGCCAGCAGCGCTCTAGCGGGGGGGCGAACAGATACGCAGTATTTT. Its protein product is CASSALAGGRTDTQYF.

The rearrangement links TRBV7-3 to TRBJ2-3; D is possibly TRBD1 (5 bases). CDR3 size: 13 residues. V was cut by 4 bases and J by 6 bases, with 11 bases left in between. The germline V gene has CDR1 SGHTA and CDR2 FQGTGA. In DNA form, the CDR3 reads TGTGCCAGCAGCTCCCAAGGGGCGGATACGCAGTATTTT. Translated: CASSSQGADTQYF.

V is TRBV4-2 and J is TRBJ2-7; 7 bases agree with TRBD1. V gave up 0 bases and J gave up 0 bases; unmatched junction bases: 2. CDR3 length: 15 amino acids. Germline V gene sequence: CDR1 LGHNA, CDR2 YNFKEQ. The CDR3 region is CASSQDDRASYEQYF. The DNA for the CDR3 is TGTGCCAGCAGCCAAGATGACAGGGCCTCCTACGAGCAGTACTTC.

The CDR3 DNA is TGCGCCAGCAGCTTGGCACAGGGTGCTAATGAAAAACTGTTTTTT. This codes for CASSLAQGANEKLFF. The V call is TRBV5-1, the J call TRBJ1-4; tentatively, D is TRBD1 (6 bases). Germline values: CDR1 SGHRS, CDR2 YFSETQ. The length of the CDR3 is 15 residues. V was pared by 0 bases and J by 3 bases, with 9 bases between.

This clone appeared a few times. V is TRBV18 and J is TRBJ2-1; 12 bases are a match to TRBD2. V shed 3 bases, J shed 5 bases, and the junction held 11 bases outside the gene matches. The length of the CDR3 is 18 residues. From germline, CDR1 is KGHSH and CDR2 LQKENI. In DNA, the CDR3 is TGTGCCAGCTCACCGGGACTAGCGGGCCCCATCGAAAACAATGAGCAGTTCTTC. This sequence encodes CASSPGLAGPIENNEQFF.

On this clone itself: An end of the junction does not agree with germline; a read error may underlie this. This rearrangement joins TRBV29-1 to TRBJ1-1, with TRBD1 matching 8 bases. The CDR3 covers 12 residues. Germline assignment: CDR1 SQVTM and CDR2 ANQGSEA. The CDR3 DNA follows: TGCGGCGTTTCAGGGGGCGGCACTGAAGCTTTCTTT. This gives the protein CGVSGGGTEAFF.

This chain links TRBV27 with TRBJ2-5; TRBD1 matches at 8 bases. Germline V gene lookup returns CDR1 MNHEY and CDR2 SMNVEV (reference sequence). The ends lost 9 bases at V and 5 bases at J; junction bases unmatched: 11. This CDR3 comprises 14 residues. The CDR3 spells CASGAGGFGETQYF. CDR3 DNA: TGTGCCAGTGGAGCAGGGGGCTTTGGGGAGACCCAGTACTTC.

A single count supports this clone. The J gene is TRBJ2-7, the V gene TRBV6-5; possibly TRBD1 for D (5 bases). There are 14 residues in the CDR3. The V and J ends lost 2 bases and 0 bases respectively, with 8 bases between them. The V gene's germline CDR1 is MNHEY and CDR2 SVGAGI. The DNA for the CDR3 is TGTGCCAGCAGTTACAGGGGCTTCTCCTACGAGCAGTACTTC. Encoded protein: CASSYRGFSYEQYF.

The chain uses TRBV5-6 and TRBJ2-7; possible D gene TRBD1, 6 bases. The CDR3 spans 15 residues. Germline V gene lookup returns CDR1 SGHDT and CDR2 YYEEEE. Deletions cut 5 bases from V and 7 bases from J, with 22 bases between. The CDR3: CASSFPGHRNEEQYF. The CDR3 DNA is TGTGCCAGCAGTTTTCCGGGACACAGGAATGAGGAGCAGTACTTC.

CDR3 in DNA: TGTGCCAGCAGCGTACGAAGCTTTGGAGATACGCAGTATTTT. Amino acid sequence: CASSVRSFGDTQYF. The chain carries TRBV9 and TRBJ2-3, with D uncertain. The germline CDR1 and CDR2 sequences are SGDLS and YYNGEE. The germline V and J ends were trimmed by 1 base and 5 bases, with 11 bases remaining between them. CDR3 length: 14 residues.

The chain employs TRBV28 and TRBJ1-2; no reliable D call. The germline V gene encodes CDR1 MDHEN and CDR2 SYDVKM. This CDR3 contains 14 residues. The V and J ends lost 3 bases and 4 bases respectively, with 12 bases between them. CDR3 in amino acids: CASSFPGNPYGYTF. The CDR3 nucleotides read TGTGCCAGCAGTTTTCCAGGAAACCCCTATGGCTACACCTTC.

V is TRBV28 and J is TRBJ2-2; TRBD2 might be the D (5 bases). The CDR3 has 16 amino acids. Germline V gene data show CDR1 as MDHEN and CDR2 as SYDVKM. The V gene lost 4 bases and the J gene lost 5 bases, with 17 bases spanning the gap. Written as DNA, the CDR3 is TGTGCCAGCAGTTCCCCGTCCGGGGATTTAACCGGGGAGCTGTTTTTT. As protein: CASSSPSGDLTGELFF.

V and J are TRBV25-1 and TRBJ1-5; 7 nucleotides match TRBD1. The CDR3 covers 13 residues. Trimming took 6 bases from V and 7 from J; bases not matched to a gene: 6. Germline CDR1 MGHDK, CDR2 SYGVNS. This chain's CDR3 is CASRQGSNQPQHF. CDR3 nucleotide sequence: TGTGCCAGCAGACAGGGGTCCAACCAGCCCCAGCATTTT.

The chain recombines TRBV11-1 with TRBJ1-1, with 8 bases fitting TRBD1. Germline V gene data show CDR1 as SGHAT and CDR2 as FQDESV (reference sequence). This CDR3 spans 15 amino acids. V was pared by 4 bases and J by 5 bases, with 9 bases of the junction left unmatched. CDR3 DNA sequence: TGTGCCAGCAGCTCAAACCAGGGGGCGCGAACTGAAGCTTTCTTT. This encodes CASSSNQGARTEAFF.

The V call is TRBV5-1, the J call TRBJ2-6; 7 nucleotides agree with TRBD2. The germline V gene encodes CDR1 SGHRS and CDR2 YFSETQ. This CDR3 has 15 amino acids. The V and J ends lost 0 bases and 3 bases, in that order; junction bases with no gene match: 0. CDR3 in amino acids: CASSLGGGGANVLTF. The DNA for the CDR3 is TGCGCCAGCAGCTTGGGCGGGGGTGGGGCCAACGTCCTGACTTTC.

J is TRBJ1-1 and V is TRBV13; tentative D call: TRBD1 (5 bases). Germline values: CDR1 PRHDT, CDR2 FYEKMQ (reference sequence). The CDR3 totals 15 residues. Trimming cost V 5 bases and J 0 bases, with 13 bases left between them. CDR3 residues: CASSPMGEVNTEAFF. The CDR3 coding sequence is TGTGCCAGCAGCCCGATGGGGGAGGTGAACACTGAAGCTTTCTTT. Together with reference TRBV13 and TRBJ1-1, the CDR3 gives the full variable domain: AAGVIQSPRHLIKEKRETATLKCYPIPRHDTVYWYQQGPGQDPQFLISFYEKMQSDKGSIPDRFSAQQFSDYHSELNMSSLELGDSALYFCASSPMGEVNTEAFFGQGTRLTVV.

In DNA, the CDR3 is TGTGCCAGCAGCCCCCAGCGACGGACAGGGGCTTATCAGCCCCAGCATTTT. Translation gives CASSPQRRTGAYQPQHF. The gene calls are TRBV27 and TRBJ1-5; 9 nucleotides line up with TRBD1. CDR3 length: 17 amino acids. CDR1 and CDR2 from the germline V gene are MNHEY and SMNVEV (reference sequence). Losses at the gene ends were 6 bases for V and 5 bases for J; bases not matched to a gene: 14.

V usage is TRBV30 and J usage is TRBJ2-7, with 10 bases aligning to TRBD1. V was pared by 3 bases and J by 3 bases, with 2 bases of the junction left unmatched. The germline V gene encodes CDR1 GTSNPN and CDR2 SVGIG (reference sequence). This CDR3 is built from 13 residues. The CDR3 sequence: CAWRRTGGYEQYF. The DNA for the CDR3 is TGTGCCTGGAGGCGGACAGGGGGCTACGAGCAGTACTTC.